A single sample gave rise to the 11 T cell receptor beta chains below, sequenced in a study of T cell responses to AZD1222 COVID-19 vaccine. Profiling relied on immunoSEQ multiplex PCR, and the TCRdb table lists in-frame clones only, not all of them. The data show 180,000 or so clones, roughly 94% seen once. The sample was peripheral blood, taken 28 days after the second AZD1222 dose. The receptor source for this set is an adult who received the AZD1222 COVID-19 vaccine.

The rearrangement links TRBV7-6 to TRBJ2-1; TRBD2 agrees at 12 bases. V shed 6 bases and J 5 bases; nucleotides not matched to a gene: 11. Germline V gene data show CDR1 as SGHVS and CDR2 as FNYEAQ. CDR3 length: 17 residues. The CDR3 protein is CASRATLGTSGHNEQFF. CDR3 bases: TGTGCCAGCAGGGCCACCCTCGGGACTAGCGGGCACAATGAGCAGTTCTTC.

The CDR3 sequence is CASSLEAINEQFF. In DNA form, the CDR3 reads TGTGCCAGCAGCTTGGAGGCTATCAATGAGCAGTTCTTC. This chain connects TRBV5-6 to TRBJ2-1; D ambiguous. The CDR3 consists of 13 residues. Germline-derived CDR1 and CDR2 are SGHDT and YYEEEE. V was shortened by 0 bases and J by 6 bases, with 7 bases between the two germline ends.

The CDR3 DNA reads as TGTGCCAGCAGCTCCCTATGGAGCTCCTACAATGAGCAGTTCTTC. Its protein product is CASSSLWSSYNEQFF. J is TRBJ2-1 and V is TRBV7-2; D remains unclear. With 4 bases removed from V and 0 bases from J, the gap between germline ends came to 10 bases. Per the germline V gene, CDR1 is SGHTA and CDR2 is FQGNSA. The CDR3 sequence is 15 residues long.

This clone appeared once. The chain is built from TRBV19 and TRBJ1-5; no firm D call. With 6 bases removed from V and 4 bases from J, the gap between germline ends came to 13 bases. CDR1 and CDR2 from the germline V gene are LNHDA and SQIVND (reference sequence). CDR3 length: 14 amino acids. The CDR3 bases are TGTGCCAGTAGCTTATGGGGTGGGAATCAGCCCCAGCATTTT. Translation gives CASSLWGGNQPQHF. The full variable domain, with the rest looked up from reference TRBV19 and TRBJ1-5, is DGGITQSPKYLFRKEGQNVTLSCEQNLNHDAMYWYRQDPGQGLRLIYYSQIVNDFQKGDIAEGYSVSREKKESFPLTVTSAQKNPTAFYLCASSLWGGNQPQHFGDGTRLSIL.

The chain is built from TRBV7-9 and TRBJ2-7; 8 positions match TRBD1. The CDR3 is 14 amino acids. Germline CDR1 and CDR2: SEHNR and FQNEAQ (reference sequence). Germline trimming cut 4 bases from V and 2 bases from J; bases unmatched to any gene: 4. The CDR3 reads CASSYWDRTYEQYF. For the CDR3, the DNA is TGTGCCAGCAGCTATTGGGACAGGACCTACGAGCAGTACTTC.

This chain joins TRBV18 and TRBJ2-7; no definite D call. V shed 0 bases and J shed 3 bases, with 9 bases lying between them. The CDR3 is 14 residues long. Germline V gene data show CDR1 as KGHSH and CDR2 as LQKENI. The CDR3 here is CASSPPRQLYEQYF. CDR3 bases: TGTGCCAGCTCACCACCTCGCCAGCTCTACGAGCAGTACTTC.

This rearrangement joins TRBV10-3 to TRBJ2-7; TRBD2 is a possible D gene (5 bases). The CDR3 is 16 amino acids. The V and J ends lost 2 bases and 11 bases respectively, with 25 bases between them. From germline, CDR1 is ENHRY and CDR2 SYGVKD. The CDR3 bases are TGTGCCATCAGTGAGAGGCTCCGGCTAGCTGAAGACGGGGAGTACTTC. Protein sequence: CAISERLRLAEDGEYF.

The chain couples TRBV19 to TRBJ1-1; 8 bases align to TRBD1. Germline V gene lookup returns CDR1 LNHDA and CDR2 SQIVND (reference sequence). CDR3 length: 13 residues. The V and J ends lost 3 bases and 3 bases, in that order; junction bases with no gene match: 0. This CDR3 reads CASSMDRDTEAFF. CDR3 in DNA: TGTGCCAGTAGTATGGACAGGGACACTGAAGCTTTCTTT.

This sequence joins TRBV5-5 and TRBJ1-5; TRBD1 is a possible D gene (5 bases). The CDR3 totals 14 residues. From germline, CDR1 is SGHKS and CDR2 YYEKEE (reference sequence). V was clipped by 4 bases and J by 9 bases, with 17 bases between them. The CDR3 reads CASSPNYGGGPQHF. CDR3 bases: TGTGCCAGCAGCCCAAACTATGGGGGAGGGCCCCAGCATTTT. Full variable domain (remainder filled in from reference TRBV5-5 and TRBJ1-5): DAGVTQSPTHLIKTRGQQVTLRCSPISGHKSVSWYQQVLGQGPQFIFQYYEKEERGRGNFPDRFSARQFPNYSSELNVNALLLGDSALYLCASSPNYGGGPQHFGDGTRLSIL.

This chain uses TRBV9 with TRBJ2-5, with D perhaps matching TRBD1 or TRBD2 (5 bases each). Germline V gene data show CDR1 as SGDLS and CDR2 as YYNGEE. CDR3 size: 15 residues. The ends were cut back, 0 bases at V and 4 bases at J, with 13 bases in the middle. Here the CDR3 reads CASSVVPGQRETQYF. Here the CDR3 DNA reads TGTGCCAGCAGCGTAGTTCCGGGGCAGCGAGAGACCCAGTACTTC.

The V call is TRBV7-2, the J call TRBJ1-6, with D possibly being TRBD1 (6 bases). V was shortened by 5 bases and J by 4 bases, with 9 bases between the two germline ends. The CDR3 is 14 residues long. Germline assignment: CDR1 SGHTA and CDR2 FQGNSA. The CDR3 DNA reads as TGTGCCAGCAGCCAAGGACAGTATAATTCACCCCTCCACTTT. Residues: CASSQGQYNSPLHF.